This T cell receptor (beta chain) was found in a study of siplizumab effects on memory and regulatory T cells. Sequencing used immunoSEQ multiplex PCR; TCRdb keeps in-frame clones, though not all of them. The sample includes 87,000 or so clones, 85% to 95% of them seen just once. The CDR3 totals 14 residues. The germline V gene encodes CDR1 SGHDT and CDR2 YYEEEE. With 0 bases removed from V and 4 bases from J, the gap between germline ends came to 7 bases. The sequenced material came from non-Treg CD4+ T cells sorted from blood. The J gene is TRBJ1-4, the V gene TRBV5-6; unclear D gene. The receptor comes from a human donor in good health. CDR3: CASSLGLSNEKLFF. In DNA form, the CDR3 reads TGTGCCAGCAGCTTGGGCCTGAGTAATGAAAAACTGTTTTTT.